The 12 T cell receptor beta chains below come from one sample, sequenced in a study of T cell responses to AZD1222 COVID-19 vaccine. Only in-frame clones appear in the TCRdb table, and some are missing; sequencing was by immunoSEQ multiplex PCR. The data contain fewer than 150,000 clones, about nine tenths of them singletons. The source material was peripheral blood, sampled on day 0 of AZD1222 vaccination. These receptors were obtained from an adult in good health.

The chain carries TRBV3-1 (or the pseudogene TRBV3-2) and TRBJ1-2; tentative D call: TRBD1 (6 bases). Germline CDR1 is LGHDT and CDR2 is YNNKEL (reference sequence). This CDR3 has 14 residues. The V gene lost 8 bases and the J gene lost 1 base, with 14 bases spanning the gap. This CDR3 reads CASFPTGHNYGYTF. CDR3 DNA: TGTGCCAGCTTCCCGACAGGACATAACTATGGCTACACCTTC.

In DNA, the CDR3 is TGTGCCTGGAGTGTACAGGCAGGGGTGGTGGAGACCCAGTACTTC. Protein: CAWSVQAGVVETQYF. The chain combines TRBV30 with TRBJ2-5, with D possibly being TRBD1 (6 bases). CDR1 and CDR2 from the germline V gene are GTSNPN and SVGIG (reference sequence). The CDR3 runs 15 residues. V gave up 0 bases and J gave up 5 bases, with 16 bases separating them.

This chain connects TRBV6-6 to TRBJ2-7, with D unclear. The V and J ends lost 6 bases and 0 bases respectively, with 12 bases between them. CDR1 and CDR2 from the germline V gene are MNHNY and SVGAGI (reference sequence). This CDR3 is 14 amino acids long. CDR3 bases: TGTGCCAGCAGCCTGGACCGAAACTCCTACGAGCAGTACTTC. This translates into CASSLDRNSYEQYF.

The chain combines TRBV7-8 with TRBJ2-1; no clear D. There are 16 residues in the CDR3. Germline V gene data show CDR1 as SGHVS and CDR2 as FQNEAQ. V was pared by 2 bases and J by 4 bases, with 15 bases between. CDR3 sequence: CASSLLGYTDYNEQFF. The DNA of the CDR3 is TGTGCCAGCAGCTTATTGGGGTACACTGATTACAATGAGCAGTTCTTC. Complete variable domain (other parts from reference TRBV7-8 and TRBJ2-1): GAGVSQSPRYKVAKRGQDVALRCDPISGHVSLFWYQQALGQGPEFLTYFQNEAQLDKSGLPSDRFFAERPEGSVSTLKIQRTQQEDSAVYLCASSLLGYTDYNEQFFGPGTRLTVL.

This chain joins TRBV7-9 and TRBJ2-5; D may be TRBD1 (7 bases). The CDR3 spans 16 residues. The V and J ends lost 3 bases and 3 bases respectively, with 17 bases between them. Per the germline V gene, CDR1 is SEHNR and CDR2 is FQNEAQ (reference sequence). The CDR3 DNA is TGTGCCAGCAGCTTTCTCACAGGGGCGGGAAAAGAGACCCAGTACTTC. It encodes CASSFLTGAGKETQYF.

The J gene is TRBJ1-3, the V gene TRBV5-1; 10 bases agree with TRBD1. Germline V CDR1 and CDR2: SGHRS, YFSETQ. V dropped 3 bases and J dropped 4; count of bases not matched to a gene: 1. The length of the CDR3 is 14 residues. CDR3 DNA sequence: TGCGCCAGCAGCTGGGACAGGGGCGGAAACACCATATATTTT. Translated, it gives CASSWDRGGNTIYF.

The chain uses TRBV5-1 and TRBJ1-4, with 7 bases matching TRBD1. The CDR3 contains 18 residues. Germline values: CDR1 SGHRS, CDR2 YFSETQ. Trimming at V came to 4 bases and at J to 6 bases, leaving 18 bases not matched to a gene. CDR3 region: CASSPFNLQTGSDEKLFF. CDR3 DNA: TGCGCCAGCAGCCCATTTAATCTCCAGACAGGGAGTGATGAAAAACTGTTTTTT.

The chain is built from TRBV6-5 and TRBJ2-7, with D possibly being TRBD1 or TRBD2 (6 bases each). V lost 2 bases, J lost 2 bases, and 16 bases lay in between. Germline V lookup: CDR1 MNHEY, CDR2 SVGAGI. The CDR3 is 16 residues long. The DNA for the CDR3 is TGTGCCAGCAGTTACCTTACTGACGGGGGCCCCTACGAGCAGTACTTC. Encoded protein: CASSYLTDGGPYEQYF.

Turning to this clone: Compared with germline, one end of the junction differs, possibly owing to a read error. The V call is TRBV5-1, the J call TRBJ2-5, with 10 nucleotides matching TRBD2. The CDR3 spans 15 residues. CDR1 and CDR2 (germline): SGHRS, YFSETQ. The CDR3 loop reads CASNLEGLAEETQYF. The CDR3 DNA sequence: TGCGCCAGCAACTTGGAAGGACTAGCGGAAGAGACCCAGTACTTC.

The chain is built from TRBV27 and TRBJ1-2, with D possibly TRBD1 on 5 matching bases. The V and J ends lost 5 bases and 4 bases respectively, with 14 bases between them. Per the germline V gene, CDR1 is MNHEY and CDR2 is SMNVEV (reference sequence). This CDR3 comprises 14 residues. The CDR3 reads CASSHPGSPYGYTF. The CDR3 region has the DNA TGTGCCAGCAGTCATCCAGGGTCGCCCTATGGCTACACCTTC.

V usage is TRBV15 and J usage is TRBJ1-2; D gene ambiguous. V was shortened by 4 bases and J by 5 bases, with 17 bases between the two germline ends. Germline V lookup: CDR1 LNHNV, CDR2 YYDKDF (reference sequence). The CDR3 totals 15 residues. DNA of the CDR3: TGTGCCACCAGCACGAGTTCCCCGGACGGGTATGGCTACACCTTC. It specifies CATSTSSPDGYGYTF.

V is TRBV5-6 and J is TRBJ2-7; D is unresolved. The germline V and J ends were trimmed by 6 bases and 0 bases, with 22 bases remaining between them. Looked up from germline, CDR1 is SGHDT and CDR2 is YYEEEE. The CDR3 covers 17 residues. CDR3 sequence reads: CASTPKSVWIDSYEQYF. In DNA, the CDR3 is TGTGCCAGCACCCCTAAAAGTGTCTGGATAGACTCCTACGAGCAGTACTTC.